The 8 T cell receptor beta chains listed next were all sequenced from one sample in a study of beta chain features in type 1 diabetes. Expressed TCRB transcripts were sequenced, since all the RNA that had been isolated was reverse transcribed. The table came from immunoSEQ multiplex PCR; TCRdb's copy has only in-frame clones and leaves some out. The table has almost 350,000 clones, roughly 8% seen once. Sequencing was performed on central memory CD4+ T cells from blood. These receptors were obtained from a woman aged 18-29 years in good health.

The V gene is TRBV7-5, the J gene TRBJ2-7; TRBD1 is taken as the D call from the table, unchecked against the DNA. TRBV7-5 is noted as a pseudogene. The CDR3 has 15 amino acids. The CDR3: CARSLEGTEMYEQYF. The CDR3, as DNA: TGTGCCAGAAGCTTAGAGGGGACAGAGATGTACGAGCAGTACTTC.

This clone was recorded a few times. The chain has TRBV29-1 and TRBJ1-2, with 9 positions matching TRBD1. The CDR3 spans 13 residues. CDR1 and CDR2 (germline): SQVTM, ANQGSEA. The J segment lost 4 bases and the V segment lost 5 bases, leaving 5 bases of the junction unmatched. The CDR3, as DNA: TGCAGCGTTTCGGACAGGGGAGGCTATGGCTACACCTTC. Translated: CSVSDRGGYGYTF.

This clone was seen a few times. This chain joins TRBV6-6 and TRBJ2-3, with 10 positions matching TRBD2. The CDR3 extends over 14 amino acids. Germline assignment: CDR1 MNHNY and CDR2 SVGAGI (reference sequence). V shed 7 bases, J shed 5 bases, and the junction held 6 bases outside the gene matches. Here the CDR3 reads CASTMRLAGDTQYF. CDR3 in DNA: TGTGCCAGCACCATGAGACTAGCGGGAGATACGCAGTATTTT.

V usage is TRBV5-4 and J usage is TRBJ2-1; tentative D call: TRBD2 (6 bases). V was cut by 6 bases and J by 6 bases, with 16 bases left in between. Germline CDR1 and CDR2: SGHNT and YYREEE (reference sequence). This CDR3 comprises 14 residues. The CDR3 bases are TGTGCCAGCACCTCGGGAGCGTCGGTCAATGAGCAGTTCTTC. Its protein is CASTSGASVNEQFF.

This clone was found a few times. V and J are TRBV5-1 and TRBJ2-2, with 10 bases aligning to TRBD2. Germline CDR1 is SGHRS and CDR2 is YFSETQ. The CDR3 extends over 16 amino acids. V gave up 3 bases and J gave up 2 bases; unmatched junction bases: 4. CDR3 protein: CASSSKREGNTGELFF. The CDR3, as DNA: TGCGCCAGCAGCTCCAAGCGGGAGGGCAACACCGGGGAGCTGTTTTTT.

In its sample, this clone was seen a few times. The chain recombines TRBV28 with TRBJ1-5; TRBD1 matches at 8 bases. CDR1 and CDR2 (germline): MDHEN, SYDVKM. The ends lost 3 bases at V and 4 bases at J; junction bases unmatched: 8. The length of the CDR3 is 16 residues. The CDR3 here is CASSFSATGGNQPQHF. The CDR3 region has the DNA TGTGCCAGCAGTTTCAGCGCCACAGGGGGAAATCAGCCCCAGCATTTT.

The V call is TRBV6-6, the J call TRBJ1-4, with TRBD1 matching over 7 bases. The CDR3 has 15 amino acids. V lost 6 bases, J lost 5 bases, and 9 bases stayed unmatched. In germline, CDR1 is MNHNY, CDR2 SVGAGI (reference sequence). CDR3 nucleotide sequence: TGTGCCAGCAGGCGAGGACAGGTTTCGAATGAAAAACTGTTTTTT. This sequence encodes CASRRGQVSNEKLFF.

This clone has more than one count but fewer than ten. It is likely a read error: a sequence one base away is far more abundant. The chain couples TRBV14 to TRBJ2-7; D is unclear. Per germline, CDR1 SGHDN and CDR2 FVKESK. Trimming removed 4 bases at V and 3 bases at J, with 4 bases between. This CDR3 has 11 residues. The DNA of the CDR3 is TGTGCCAGCAGCCCCCACTACGAGCAGTACTTC. Protein product: CASSPHYEQYF. The variable domain in full, completed from reference TRBV14 and TRBJ2-7, reads EAGVTQFPSHSVIEKGQTVTLRCDPISGHDNLYWYRRVMGKEIKFLLHFVKESKQDESGMPNNRFLAERTGGTYSTLKVQPAELEDSGVYFCASSPHYEQYFGPGTRLTVT.